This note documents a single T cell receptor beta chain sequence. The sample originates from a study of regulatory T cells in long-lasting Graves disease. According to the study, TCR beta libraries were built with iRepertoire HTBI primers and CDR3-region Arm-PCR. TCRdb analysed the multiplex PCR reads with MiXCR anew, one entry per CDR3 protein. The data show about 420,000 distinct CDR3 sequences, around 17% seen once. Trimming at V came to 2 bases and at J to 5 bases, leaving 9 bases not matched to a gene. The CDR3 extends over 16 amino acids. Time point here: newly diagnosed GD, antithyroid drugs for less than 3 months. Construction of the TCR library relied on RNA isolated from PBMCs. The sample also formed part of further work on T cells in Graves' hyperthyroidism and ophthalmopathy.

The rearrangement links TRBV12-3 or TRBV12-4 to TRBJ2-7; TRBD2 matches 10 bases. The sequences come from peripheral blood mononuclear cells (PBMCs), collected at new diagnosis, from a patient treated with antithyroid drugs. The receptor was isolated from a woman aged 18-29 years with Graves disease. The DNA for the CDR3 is TGTGCCAGCAGTTTATATCAAGCGGGAGGGCCAAACGAGCAGTACTTC. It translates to CASSLYQAGGPNEQYF.